This T cell receptor (beta chain) comes out of a study of PD-1 blockade in mismatch repair-deficient tumors. TCRdb's table, derived via immunoSEQ multiplex PCR, lists solely in-frame clones and lacks some. The sample gives under 150,000 clones, about 85% of which show up once; about 13% is in the top ten. CDR3 length equals 12 residues. Trimming stripped 6 bases from V and 3 bases from J, with 9 bases between. CDR1 KGHSH and CDR2 LQKENI come from the germline V gene. The rearrangement uses TRBV18 and TRBJ2-7, with no clear D. This clonotype originated in an adult with mismatch repair-deficient cancer. Sequencing used peripheral blood, obtained 44 weeks after starting pembrolizumab. CDR3 sequence reads: CASSAPYYEQYF. The DNA for the CDR3 is TGTGCCAGCTCGGCCCCTTACTACGAGCAGTACTTC.